These T cell receptor beta chains were read from a single sample in a study of Graves' ophthalmopathy and Graves' hyperthyroidism. MiXCR, applied by TCRdb to the multiplex PCR reads, yields one record per CDR3 protein. The table lists 600,000 to 700,000 distinct CDR3 sequences, just over 40% of them singletons. Material: peripheral blood. These receptors originate from an adult man with Graves' ophthalmopathy. CDR3s include the opening cysteine and the closing phenylalanine or tryptophan. The D gene is left open where the match is weak. Only some rows state a clone size, as once, few, many or a class for expanded clones.

cdr3_nt	cdr3_aa	v_call	j_call	d_call	clone_size	cdr3_length
TGTGCCAGCAGCTTAGGGGGAGGAGGGGGCGCGAATCAGCCCCAGCATTTT	CASSLGGGGGANQPQHF	TRBV7-2	TRBJ1-5	TRBD1	few	17
TGTGCCACCAGTGAACAGGGCACCGGGGAGCTGTTTTTT	CATSEQGTGELFF	TRBV24-1	TRBJ2-2	NA	many	13
TGTGCCAGCAGTTCACCTCATATGGGGAACTATGGCTACACCTTC	CASSSPHMGNYGYTF	TRBV12-3/TRBV12-4	TRBJ1-2	NA	many	15
TGCAGTGCGACAGGGGTAGTAAGCAATCAGCCCCAGCATTTT	CSATGVVSNQPQHF	TRBV20-1	TRBJ1-5	TRBD1	many	14
TGCGCCAGCAGCGGCGGACTAGCGGGAGGGACCCAAGAGACCCAGTACTTC	CASSGGLAGGTQETQYF	TRBV5-1	TRBJ2-5	TRBD2	NA	17
TGTGCCAGCAGCCAAACGGGACAGGGCCACTACGAGCAGTACTTC	CASSQTGQGHYEQYF	TRBV3-1	TRBJ2-7	TRBD1	NA	15
TGCAGCGTTGAAGATCTAGCTGGGGGAGGGCAAGAGACCCAGTACTTC	CSVEDLAGGGQETQYF	TRBV29-1	TRBJ2-5	TRBD2	NA	16
TGTGCCAGCGGTACGGGGGGCACCGGGGAGCTGTTTTTT	CASGTGGTGELFF	TRBV11-2	TRBJ2-2	TRBD2	many	13
TGTGCCAGCAGCGCCGGGGGGGCCCGTGAGACCCAGTACTTC	CASSAGGARETQYF	TRBV7-2	TRBJ2-5	TRBD2	NA	14
TGTGCCAGCAGCTTCGACAGGGGGGCGGACTATGGCTACACCTTC	CASSFDRGADYGYTF	TRBV11-2	TRBJ1-2	TRBD1	NA	15
TGTGCCAGCAGCTGGACCAGGACAGGGGGCTACGAGCAGTACTTC	CASSWTRTGGYEQYF	TRBV5-4	TRBJ2-7	TRBD1	NA	15
TGTGCCAGCAGCTTCGGCGGGGGGTTAGGGGGGGAGCTGTTTTTT	CASSFGGGLGGELFF	TRBV7-9	TRBJ2-2	TRBD2	NA	15
TGCGCCAGCAGCTATGGACTAGCGGGAGGGATTGGGGCCAACGTCCTGACTTTC	CASSYGLAGGIGANVLTF	TRBV5-1	TRBJ2-6	TRBD2	NA	18
TGTGCCAGCAGCTTAAGGGGGGCCAACGTCCTGACTTTC	CASSLRGANVLTF	TRBV5-4	TRBJ2-6	NA	NA	13
TGCGCCAGCAGCCGGGCCGGACTAGCGGGAGCCTACGAGCAGTACTTC	CASSRAGLAGAYEQYF	TRBV10-2	TRBJ2-7	TRBD2	NA	16
TGCAGCGCCCGGCGGGGAGGAGAGGACACTGAAGCTTTCTTT	CSARRGGEDTEAFF	TRBV29-1	TRBJ1-1	NA	once	14
TGTGCCAGCAGCTTGATGTCGGGGGAGCAGTACTTC	CASSLMSGEQYF	TRBV7-9	TRBJ2-7	NA	many	12
TGTGCCAGCAGTCAATACCCCTCGGCTAGCTATGGCTACACCTTC	CASSQYPSASYGYTF	TRBV6-1	TRBJ1-2	NA	NA	15
TGTGCCAGCAGTTACTCGATCCTGGGACAGCGCAATCAGCCCCAGCATTTT	CASSYSILGQRNQPQHF	TRBV6-2/TRBV6-3	TRBJ1-5	TRBD1	many	17
TGTGCCAGCAGCCCCGGACTAGCGGGCGTCTACCGCCGTCAGTTCTTC	CASSPGLAGVYRRQFF	TRBV7-9	TRBJ2-1	TRBD2	NA	16
TGTGCCTCGGTCGGGCTTTTCCCCTACGAGCAGTACTTC	CASVGLFPYEQYF	TRBV2	TRBJ2-7	NA	few	13
TGTGCCAGCAGCCGTAGCGGGGAGCCCGCAGAGACCCAGTACTTC	CASSRSGEPAETQYF	TRBV11-2	TRBJ2-5	TRBD2	NA	15
TGTGCCAGCAGCCCCGGAGGCAGGGCAAGCTCCTACGAGCAGTACTTC	CASSPGGRASSYEQYF	TRBV11-2	TRBJ2-7	NA	few	16
TGCAGCAGAGACCCGGGGCTGAACACTGAAGCTTTCTTT	CSRDPGLNTEAFF	TRBV29-1	TRBJ1-1	NA	NA	13
TGCGCCAGCAGCCCCGGCGGACAGGGGAACACAGATACGCAGTATTTT	CASSPGGQGNTDTQYF	TRBV5-1	TRBJ2-3	TRBD1	NA	16
TGTGCCAGCAGTGCTACGGGAGGGCTCGGCGAGCAGTACTTC	CASSATGGLGEQYF	TRBV9	TRBJ2-7	TRBD2	many	14
TGTGCTAGTGGTTTGGGGAGTTACGAGCAGTACTTC	CASGLGSYEQYF	TRBV12-5	TRBJ2-7	NA	NA	12